Listed below are T cell receptor beta chains from one sample, sequenced in a study of T-cell reconstitution after alpha-beta-depleted transplantation in children. From the PCR reads, TCRdb called clonotypes with MiXCR, one entry per CDR3 protein. The repertoire includes hundreds of thousands of distinct CDR3 sequences, roughly 23% of them detected once, and around 14% sits in the top ten. The sequencing here drew on PBMCs, mostly from graft donor cells, taken 360 days after TCRalphabeta/CD19-depleted stem cell transplant. These receptor sequences come from a boy under three years old who had a stem cell transplant for acute myeloid leukemia, so the T cells may come from the graft donor. The CDR3 runs from the conserved cysteine through the conserved F or W. The D gene is left open where the match is weak. Expanded clones get a size class; other rows say once, few or many, or leave the size out.

clone_size | cdr3_length | j_call | d_call | v_call | cdr3_nt | cdr3_aa
many | 20 | TRBJ2-3 | TRBD2 | TRBV4-3 | TGCGCCAGCAGCCAATTGACGGGGGGAAAGGTCGAATCTAGCACAGATACGCAGTATTTT | CASSQLTGGKVESSTDTQYF
many | 14 | TRBJ1-1 | TRBD1 | TRBV5-1 | TGCGCCAGCAGCAAAAGACAGGGGGGCACTGAAGCTTTCTTT | CASSKRQGGTEAFF
few | 15 | TRBJ2-3 | - | TRBV12-3/TRBV12-4 | TGTGCCAGCAGTCCTAATCTGCTTAGCACAGATACGCAGTATTTT | CASSPNLLSTDTQYF
- | 17 | TRBJ1-3 | - | TRBV4-1 | TGCGCCAGCAGCCAAGACTTCGGGGGGACGGCCGGAAACACCATATATTTT | CASSQDFGGTAGNTIYF
many | 13 | TRBJ2-7 | - | TRBV29-1 | TGCAGCGTTGAAGGGGACTCAACCTACGAGCAGTACTTC | CSVEGDSTYEQYF
few | 19 | TRBJ2-5 | TRBD1 | TRBV11-2 | TGTGCCAGCAGCCCACTAGTCCACCGGGACAGGGGACGGACGGAGACCCAGTACTTC | CASSPLVHRDRGRTETQYF
- | 15 | TRBJ2-7 | TRBD1 | TRBV7-9 | TGTGCCAGCAGCTTGTACAGGGGGGACGGCTACGAGCAGTACTTC | CASSLYRGDGYEQYF
few | 16 | TRBJ2-3 | - | TRBV30 | TGTGCCTGGAGTGTAGGGCGTTTTGGGGGCATGGATACGCAGTATTTT | CAWSVGRFGGMDTQYF
few | 13 | TRBJ2-3 | - | TRBV9 | TGTGCCAGCGCCGGGGGCGCCGGGGATACGCAGTATTTT | CASAGGAGDTQYF
many | 12 | TRBJ2-5 | - | TRBV19 | TGTGCCAGTAGTATAGAATCCGGGACCCAGTACTTC | CASSIESGTQYF
- | 12 | TRBJ2-5 | - | TRBV20-1 | TGCAGTGCTAGGGCCGACAGGGAGACCCAGTACTTC | CSARADRETQYF
- | 18 | TRBJ2-1 | TRBD2 | TRBV28 | TGTGCCAGCAGCCGGGGGGGTGGAGGACCGTTAAGCTACAATGAGCAGTTCTTC | CASSRGGGGPLSYNEQFF
- | 15 | TRBJ1-1 | - | TRBV20-1 | TGCAGTGCTAGCTGGGCGGGCAGGGGAAACACTGAAGCTTTCTTT | CSASWAGRGNTEAFF
many | 17 | TRBJ2-3 | TRBD1 | TRBV19 | TGTGCCAGTAGTTCCTGGGACAGGGAGAATACCACAGATACGCAGTATTTT | CASSSWDRENTTDTQYF
many | 14 | TRBJ2-1 | TRBD2 | TRBV28 | TGTGCCAGCAATCCACTAGCGGACCCTAATGAGCAGTTCTTC | CASNPLADPNEQFF
many | 12 | TRBJ2-7 | - | TRBV20-1 | TGCAGTGCTAGGCGGACAGAGTACGAGCAGTACTTC | CSARRTEYEQYF
- | 15 | TRBJ1-4 | - | TRBV12-3/TRBV12-4 | TGTGCCAGCAGTTCGCAGGGTCTTGCTAATGAAAAACTGTTTTTT | CASSSQGLANEKLFF
few | 13 | TRBJ2-1 | - | TRBV2 | TGTGCCAGCAGTGAAGACCTCCTCGGCGAGCAGTTCTTC | CASSEDLLGEQFF
many | 16 | TRBJ2-2 | - | TRBV6-5 | TGTGCCAGCAGTTACGGGGTGACCCAACCTCCCGGGGAGCTGTTTTTT | CASSYGVTQPPGELFF
many | 16 | TRBJ2-2 | - | TRBV12-3/TRBV12-4 | TGTGCCAGCAGTGGTTGGGAGACACTGAACACCGGGGAGCTGTTTTTT | CASSGWETLNTGELFF
few | 14 | TRBJ2-7 | - | TRBV2 | TGTGCCAGCAAGGCGAGATCTCGACCCTACGAGCAGTACTTC | CASKARSRPYEQYF
many | 15 | TRBJ2-5 | TRBD2 | TRBV2 | TGTGCCAGCTCCTGGACTAGCGGAAACCAAGAGACCCAGTACTTC | CASSWTSGNQETQYF
many | 12 | TRBJ1-6 | - | TRBV25-1 | TGTGCCAGCGGGCACCTTAATTCACCCCTCCACTTT | CASGHLNSPLHF
few | 13 | TRBJ1-2 | - | TRBV20-1 | TGCAGTGCAGCACCAAACCCCCTCCCCTATGGCTACTTC | CSAAPNPLPYGYF
- | 18 | TRBJ2-5 | - | TRBV5-6 | TGTGCCAGCAGCGGAGGGGAGTCGCGGCCCTTGTACCAAGAGACCCAGTACTTC | CASSGGESRPLYQETQYF
- | 16 | TRBJ2-5 | - | TRBV20-1 | TGCAGTGCTAAAAACAATCGGGAAGGAGGCCAAGAGACCCAGTACTTC | CSAKNNREGGQETQYF
many | 14 | TRBJ1-5 | TRBD1 | TRBV28 | TGTGCCAGCAGTCCCTCAGGGGGATATCAGCCCCAGCATTTT | CASSPSGGYQPQHF
- | 13 | TRBJ2-5 | - | TRBV7-8 | TGTGCCAGCTACGAGGGGGACCAAGAGACCCAGTACTTC | CASYEGDQETQYF
many | 15 | TRBJ2-1 | - | TRBV20-1 | TGCAGTGCTAGGGACGTCATGATTTCCTACAATGAGCAGTTCTTC | CSARDVMISYNEQFF
few | 13 | TRBJ2-7 | - | TRBV20-1 | TGCAGTGCTACGCGGCAGGGGATCTACGAGCAGTACTTC | CSATRQGIYEQYF
- | 17 | TRBJ1-5 | - | TRBV15 | TGTGCCACCAGCAGAGATCCCTACACAGGGTACAATCAGCCCCAGCATTTT | CATSRDPYTGYNQPQHF
- | 12 | TRBJ2-2 | - | TRBV29-1 | TGCAGCGTAGAAACCCAGGCCGGGGAGCTGTTTTTT | CSVETQAGELFF
- | 13 | TRBJ1-1 | - | TRBV11-2 | TGTGCCAGCAGCCAACGTATGAACACTGAAGCTTTCTTT | CASSQRMNTEAFF
- | 17 | TRBJ2-1 | - | TRBV7-2 | TGTGCCAGCAGTCATAAAGTTGTCAGGGGTCCCTACAATGAGCAGTTCTTC | CASSHKVVRGPYNEQFF
- | 13 | TRBJ1-5 | - | TRBV24-1 | TGTGCCACCAGTGTAGGGTACAATCAGCCCCAGCATTTT | CATSVGYNQPQHF
few | 14 | TRBJ2-3 | TRBD2 | TRBV20-1 | TGCAGTGCCAGAGCGGGGGTCAGCACAGATACGCAGTATTTT | CSARAGVSTDTQYF
once | 13 | TRBJ1-4 | - | TRBV12-3/TRBV12-4 | TGTGCCAGCAGTGGGGACTTTTATGAAAAACTGTTTTTT | CASSGDFYEKLFF
- | 13 | TRBJ2-7 | - | TRBV30 | TGTGCCTGGAGTACAGGACAGACCTACGAGCAGTACTTC | CAWSTGQTYEQYF
- | 15 | TRBJ2-3 | TRBD2 | TRBV7-7 | TGTGCCAGCAGCATGACTAGCGGATACACAGATACGCAGTATTTT | CASSMTSGYTDTQYF
- | 18 | TRBJ2-1 | TRBD2 | TRBV3-1 | TGTGCCAGCAGCCAAGGGGGACTAGCGGGGGACCCCTACAATGAGCAGTTCTTC | CASSQGGLAGDPYNEQFF
- | 16 | TRBJ2-2 | TRBD1 | TRBV12-3/TRBV12-4 | TGTGCCAGCAGGCCCAAGACAGGGTTACTCACCGGGGAGCTGTTTTTT | CASRPKTGLLTGELFF
many | 14 | TRBJ2-5 | - | TRBV5-5 | TGTGCCAGCAGCTTGGTGGGTCGGGAGGAGACCCAGTACTTC | CASSLVGREETQYF
- | 15 | TRBJ2-1 | - | TRBV27 | TGTGCCAGCAGTCCACGGGCCCTACCTCACAATGAGCAGTTCTTC | CASSPRALPHNEQFF
- | 13 | TRBJ2-7 | - | TRBV29-1 | TGCAGCGTTGGATCGGGGACTTTCTACGAGCAGTACTTC | CSVGSGTFYEQYF
- | 16 | TRBJ2-3 | - | TRBV20-1 | TGCAGTGCCTTGGATCAGTTGCAGGGTCTCACAGATACGCAGTATTTT | CSALDQLQGLTDTQYF
many | 16 | TRBJ1-1 | - | TRBV12-3/TRBV12-4 | TGTGCCAGCAGTCCGGGGGGGAGGGGGATGAACACTGAAGCTTTCTTT | CASSPGGRGMNTEAFF
- | 16 | TRBJ1-5 | - | TRBV9 | TGTGCCAGCAGCGTAGGTCCGGAGAATGTCAATCAGCCCCAGCATTTT | CASSVGPENVNQPQHF
few | 13 | TRBJ1-5 | - | TRBV19 | TGTGCCAGTAGTATACGTGAGGTTCAGCCCCAGCATTTT | CASSIREVQPQHF
- | 15 | TRBJ2-3 | - | TRBV19 | TGTGCCAGTAGTCGGGGTGAGGGAGGCACAGATACGCAGTATTTT | CASSRGEGGTDTQYF
- | 14 | TRBJ2-7 | - | TRBV7-2 | TGTGCCAGCAGCTTCCAGGCCGGTGGGTACGAGCAGTACTTC | CASSFQAGGYEQYF
- | 15 | TRBJ2-7 | TRBD1 | TRBV12-3/TRBV12-4 | TGTGCCAGCAGTGACCCGGGACAGGCCTTTGGCGAGCAGTACTTC | CASSDPGQAFGEQYF
few | 15 | TRBJ1-4 | - | TRBV6-5 | TGTGCCAGCAGTTCTCTCTGGGGGGAGGGCGAAAAACTGTTTTTT | CASSSLWGEGEKLFF
- | 15 | TRBJ2-1 | - | TRBV11-2 | TGTGCCAGCAGCTTAGATTATGGGGGCGGAAGGAGGCAGTTCTTC | CASSLDYGGGRRQFF
many | 17 | TRBJ2-3 | - | TRBV3-1 | TGTGCCAGCAGCCAAGTAAGGCGGGGGCCTACGACAGATACGCAGTATTTT | CASSQVRRGPTTDTQYF
many | 17 | TRBJ1-3 | - | TRBV6-5 | TGTGCCAGCAGTTCCCAACCTTTATCGGGAGAGAGAAACACCATATATTTT | CASSSQPLSGERNTIYF
many | 18 | TRBJ2-3 | TRBD2 | TRBV10-3 | TGTGCCATCAGTGAACTAGCGGGGGGCCCGGGGCGCACAGATACGCAGTATTTT | CAISELAGGPGRTDTQYF
few | 14 | TRBJ1-2 | - | TRBV6-5 | TGTGCCAGCAGTTATAGGGCTACTAACTATGGCTACACCTTC | CASSYRATNYGYTF
- | 14 | TRBJ2-7 | - | TRBV25-1 | TGTGCCAGCAGTGACCGCCCCACTCTGGACGAGCAGTACTTC | CASSDRPTLDEQYF
- | 13 | TRBJ2-3 | - | TRBV20-1 | TGCAGTGCTAGAGCTCCAGTATCAGATACGCAGTATTTT | CSARAPVSDTQYF